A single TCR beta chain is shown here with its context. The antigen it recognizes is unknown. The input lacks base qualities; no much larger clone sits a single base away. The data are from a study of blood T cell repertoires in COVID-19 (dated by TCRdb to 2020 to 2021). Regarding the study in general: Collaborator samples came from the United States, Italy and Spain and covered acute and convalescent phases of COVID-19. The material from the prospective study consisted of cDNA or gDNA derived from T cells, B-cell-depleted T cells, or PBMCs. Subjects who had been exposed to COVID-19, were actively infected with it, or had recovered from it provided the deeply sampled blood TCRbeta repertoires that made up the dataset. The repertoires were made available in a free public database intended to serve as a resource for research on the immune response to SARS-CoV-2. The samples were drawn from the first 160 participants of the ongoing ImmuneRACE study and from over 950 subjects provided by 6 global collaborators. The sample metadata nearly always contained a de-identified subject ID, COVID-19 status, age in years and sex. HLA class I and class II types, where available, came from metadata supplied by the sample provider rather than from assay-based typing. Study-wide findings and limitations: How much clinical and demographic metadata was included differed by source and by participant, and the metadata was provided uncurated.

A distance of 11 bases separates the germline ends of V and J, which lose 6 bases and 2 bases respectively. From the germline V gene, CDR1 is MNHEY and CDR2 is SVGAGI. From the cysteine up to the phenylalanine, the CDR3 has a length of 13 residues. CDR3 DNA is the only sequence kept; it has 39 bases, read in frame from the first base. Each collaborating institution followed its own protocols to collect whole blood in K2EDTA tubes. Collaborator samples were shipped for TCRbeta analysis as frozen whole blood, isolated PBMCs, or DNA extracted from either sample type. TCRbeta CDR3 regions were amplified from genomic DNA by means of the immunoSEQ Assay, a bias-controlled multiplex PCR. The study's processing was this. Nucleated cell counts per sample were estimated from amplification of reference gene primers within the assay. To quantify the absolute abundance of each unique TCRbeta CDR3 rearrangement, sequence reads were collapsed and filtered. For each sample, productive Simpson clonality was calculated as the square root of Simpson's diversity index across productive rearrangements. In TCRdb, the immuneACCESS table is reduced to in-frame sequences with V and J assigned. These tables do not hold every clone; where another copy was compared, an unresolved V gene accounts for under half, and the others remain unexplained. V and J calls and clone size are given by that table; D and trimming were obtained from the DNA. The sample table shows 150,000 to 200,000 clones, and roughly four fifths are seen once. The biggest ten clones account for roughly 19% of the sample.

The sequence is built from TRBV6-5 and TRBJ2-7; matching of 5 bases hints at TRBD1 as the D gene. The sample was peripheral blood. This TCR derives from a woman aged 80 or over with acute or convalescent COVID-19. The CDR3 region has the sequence CASRRQSAYEQYF. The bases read TGTGCCAGCAGGAGACAGTCGGCCTACGAGCAGTACTTC.